This T cell receptor beta chain was identified in a study of cytomegalovirus exposure and HLA in healthy donors. General study results and limits: Later work found that TCR association rates differed between HLA loci; DRB1 had the most and HLA-C the fewest.

Germline CDR1 reads SGHRS; CDR2 reads YFSETQ. Trimming at V came to 2 bases and at J to 4 bases, leaving 5 bases not matched to a gene. The CDR3 consists of 14 residues. Both 60 Vbeta primers and 13 Jbeta primers went into the PCR. The method was immunoSEQ multiplex PCR; TCRdb's version includes in-frame clones alone and lacks a portion of them. The sample yields 60,000 to 75,000 clones, 60% to 75% seen once. This clone was recorded once. Its matching antigen is unknown. The receptor was isolated from a woman between 55 and 75 years old in good health and CMV-seropositive. The source material was PBMCs. The gene calls are TRBV5-1 and TRBJ1-2; 7 nucleotides align to TRBD1. CDR3 region: CASSFETGLYGYTF. DNA for the CDR3: TGCGCCAGCAGCTTTGAGACAGGGCTCTATGGCTACACCTTC.